The subject of this entry is one T cell receptor (beta chain). Per the study methods: Amplification from reference gene primers served as the basis for estimated nucleated cell counts. The table came from immunoSEQ multiplex PCR; TCRdb's copy has only in-frame clones and leaves some out. That table gives V, J and clone size, and the DNA gave D and trimming. This table holds about 270,000 clones, 75% to 90% found once. The data belong to a study of blood T cell repertoires in COVID-19. Overall study: There were acute and convalescent COVID-19 samples, and they came from the United States, Italy and Spain. From T cells, B-cell-depleted T cells, or PBMCs came the material, which was cDNA or gDNA.

Grouping used clinical history reported by participants in a survey and questionnaire. Sequencing used PBMCs or T cells enriched from blood (not recorded which). The origin of this receptor is a woman aged 18 to 35 who had recovered from COVID-19.

The CDR3 bases are TGTGCCAGCAGCGTCGAACCGGGACAGGGGATCTACGAGCAGTACTTC. Translated: CASSVEPGQGIYEQYF. The rearrangement uses TRBV11-1 and TRBJ2-7; TRBD1 matches at 10 bases. The CDR3 is made up of 16 amino acids. CDR1 is SGHAT, CDR2 FQDESV, per germline (reference sequence). V lost 5 bases, J lost 3 bases, and 10 bases stayed unmatched.